Here is one TCR beta chain with its context. The antigen remains undetermined. The sample originates from a study of cytomegalovirus exposure and HLA in healthy donors. The study's findings and limits: Among TCR sequences, most were rare, though some public TCRs appeared in many donors. The authors confirmed in vitro that three CMV-associated chains were specific for CMV antigens.

This CDR3 has 15 residues. V lost 2 bases and J lost 0, with 8 bases in between. The germline CDR1 and CDR2 sequences are SGHRS and YFSETQ. The donors were in the roughly 130-subject validation cohort, distinct from the approximately 670-subject first cohort. This table comes from immunoSEQ multiplex PCR, and its TCRdb copy is limited to in-frame clones, with some not included. Of about 150,000 clones in the sample, roughly 87% were seen once. The chain recombines TRBV5-1 with TRBJ2-2; D gene ambiguous. This TCR came from a man between 18 and 35 years old in good health and CMV-seropositive. Material for sequencing was PBMCs. CDR3 coding DNA: TGCGCCAGCAGCTTAGACAATACGAACACCGGGGAGCTGTTTTTT. It codes for CASSLDNTNTGELFF.